One and the same sample provided the 2 T cell receptor beta chains below, sequenced in a study of T-cell memory formation after mild COVID-19 (dated by TCRdb to the early 2020s). The library was produced with 5' RACE. The sequencer listed for this sample is Illumina NovaSeq 6000. TCRdb cleaned the public reads at Q25 with fastp, built clones with MiXCR and kept in-frame beta chains. One record per CDR3 amino acid sequence lists the most common genes and DNA. Present in this sample are roughly 450,000 distinct CDR3 sequences, 18% of which were seen just once. The ten most abundant clones make up 20% to 25% of the sample. Input material: PBMCs or a T cell subset sorted from them (not recorded which). The receptors derive from a man aged 18 to 29 who had mild COVID-19 (a few samples of this study predate the infection). The sample titles of this study are shuffled in the database, so cell type and time point are left out; the donor was told from shared clones.

The CDR3 region is CSGAGGPPGELFF. Here the CDR3 DNA reads TGCAGCGGAGCGGGGGGGCCTCCCGGGGAGCTGTTTTTT. The rearrangement uses TRBV29-1 and TRBJ2-2; 10 nucleotides line up with TRBD2. Germline CDR1 reads SQVTM; CDR2 reads ANQGSEA. The CDR3 contains 13 residues. Losses at the gene ends were 7 bases for V and 6 bases for J; bases not matched to a gene: 5.

This clonotype was found a few times. The chain joins TRBV24-1 to TRBJ2-3; D is possibly TRBD1 (6 bases). Trimming took 4 bases from V and 4 from J, leaving 8 bases between them. The CDR3 extends over 13 amino acids. CDR1 is KGHDR and CDR2 is SFDVKD in the germline V gene. CDR3 DNA sequence: TGTGCCACCAGTGACCCAGGGGCAGATACGCAGTATTTT. This translates into CATSDPGADTQYF.